Following are 2 T cell receptor beta chains from one sample sequenced in a study of tumor-infiltrating lymphocytes in primary liver carcinoma. The researchers produced TCR beta cDNA from roughly 500 ng total RNA with a constant-region primer. Three nested multiplex PCR rounds, a slightly modified ARM-PCR, produced the libraries for TCR beta. A C-beta reverse primer was combined with TRBV1-TRBV30 forward primers in the first two PCR rounds, and each round had around 11 cycles. Each CDR3 protein gets one entry after TCRdb re-called the multiplex PCR reads with MiXCR. The sample comprises 65,000 to 80,000 distinct CDR3 sequences, more than 60% of which are singletons, and about 30% rests with the top ten. Investigators took RNA and DNA out together from 20-30 mg of unsorted bulk tissue. The sequenced sample consisted of liver tumor tissue from sampling region 4. Indicated subset: tumor region T4, right-lateral pole. The receptors stem from a middle-aged man with primary liver carcinoma and hepatitis B virus infection.

This clonotype was seen just once. The V gene is TRBV12-3 or TRBV12-4, the J gene TRBJ2-5; D unclear. V dropped 7 bases and J dropped 5 bases, with 11 bases sitting between them. This CDR3 is built from 12 residues. The CDR3 spells CASNSMWETQYF. DNA of the CDR3: TGTGCCAGCAACTCGATGTGGGAGACCCAGTACTTC.

The chain joins TRBV5-4 to TRBJ2-5, with no clear D. Germline values: CDR1 SGHNT, CDR2 YYREEE (reference sequence). Trimming took off 6 bases at V and 1 base at J, with 13 bases between the two ends. The CDR3 length is 14 residues. The CDR3 loop reads CASNSTVPQETQYF. The CDR3 coding sequence is TGTGCCAGCAACTCTACAGTTCCCCAAGAGACCCAGTACTTC.